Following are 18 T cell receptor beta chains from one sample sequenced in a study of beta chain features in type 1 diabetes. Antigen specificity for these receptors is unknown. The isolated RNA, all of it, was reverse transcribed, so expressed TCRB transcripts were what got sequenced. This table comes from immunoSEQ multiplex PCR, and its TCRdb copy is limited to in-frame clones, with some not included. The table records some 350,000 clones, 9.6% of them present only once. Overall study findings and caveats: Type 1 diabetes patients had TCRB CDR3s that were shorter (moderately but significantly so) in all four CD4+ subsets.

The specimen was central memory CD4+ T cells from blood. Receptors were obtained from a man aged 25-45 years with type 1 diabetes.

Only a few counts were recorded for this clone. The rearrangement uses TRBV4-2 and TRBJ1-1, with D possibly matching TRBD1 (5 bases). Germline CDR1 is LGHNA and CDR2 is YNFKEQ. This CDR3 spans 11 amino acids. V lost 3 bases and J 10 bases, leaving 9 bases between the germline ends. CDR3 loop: CASSHEGAAFF. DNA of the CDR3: TGTGCCAGCAGCCACGAAGGGGCAGCTTTCTTT.

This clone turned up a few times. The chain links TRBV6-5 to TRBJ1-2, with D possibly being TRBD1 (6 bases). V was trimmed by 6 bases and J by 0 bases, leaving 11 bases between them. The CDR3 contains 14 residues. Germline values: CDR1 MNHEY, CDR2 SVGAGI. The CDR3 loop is CASSPDRTNYGYTF. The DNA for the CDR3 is TGTGCCAGCAGCCCAGACAGGACTAACTATGGCTACACCTTC.

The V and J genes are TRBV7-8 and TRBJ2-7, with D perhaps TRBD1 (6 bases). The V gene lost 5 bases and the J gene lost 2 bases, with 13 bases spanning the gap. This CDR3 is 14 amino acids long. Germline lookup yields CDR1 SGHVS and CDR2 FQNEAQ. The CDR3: CASSRQEFTYEQYF. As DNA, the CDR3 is TGTGCCAGCAGCCGACAGGAATTTACCTACGAGCAGTACTTC.

Here the CDR3 DNA reads TGTGCCAGCAGCTCATCGGCTTCATCGACTTACGAGCAGTACTTC. Translated, it gives CASSSSASSTYEQYF. This chain connects TRBV5-5 to TRBJ2-7; no reliable D call. V lost 3 bases to trimming and J lost 4 bases, with 17 bases between them. Germline CDR1 and CDR2: SGHKS and YYEKEE (reference sequence). The CDR3 extends over 15 amino acids.

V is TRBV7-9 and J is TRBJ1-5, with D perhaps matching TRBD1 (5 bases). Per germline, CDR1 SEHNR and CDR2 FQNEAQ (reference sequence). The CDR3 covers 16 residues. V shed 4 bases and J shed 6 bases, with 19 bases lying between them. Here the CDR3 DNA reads TGTGCCAGCAGCTCCCCAGGGAATGGGCCCAGTCAGCCCCAGCATTTT. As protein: CASSSPGNGPSQPQHF.

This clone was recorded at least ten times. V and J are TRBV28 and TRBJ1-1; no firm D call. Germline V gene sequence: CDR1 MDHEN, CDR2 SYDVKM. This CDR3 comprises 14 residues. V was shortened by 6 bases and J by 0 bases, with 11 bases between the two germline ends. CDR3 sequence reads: CASSPRRMNTEAFF. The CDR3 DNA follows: TGTGCCAGCAGCCCGAGAAGGATGAACACTGAAGCTTTCTTT. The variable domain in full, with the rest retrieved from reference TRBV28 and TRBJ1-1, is DVKVTQSSRYLVKRTGEKVFLECVQDMDHENMFWYRQDPGLGLRLIYFSYDVKMKEKGDIPEGYSVSREKKERFSLILESASTNQTSMYLCASSPRRMNTEAFFGQGTRLTVV.

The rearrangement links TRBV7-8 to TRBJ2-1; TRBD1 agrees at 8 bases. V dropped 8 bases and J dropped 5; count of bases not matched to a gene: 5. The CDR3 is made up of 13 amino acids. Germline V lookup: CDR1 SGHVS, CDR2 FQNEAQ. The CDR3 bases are TGTGCCAGCGGACGACAGGGGAACAATGAGCAGTTCTTC. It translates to CASGRQGNNEQFF. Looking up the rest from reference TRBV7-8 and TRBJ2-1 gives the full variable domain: GAGVSQSPRYKVAKRGQDVALRCDPISGHVSLFWYQQALGQGPEFLTYFQNEAQLDKSGLPSDRFFAERPEGSVSTLKIQRTQQEDSAVYLCASGRQGNNEQFFGPGTRLTVL.

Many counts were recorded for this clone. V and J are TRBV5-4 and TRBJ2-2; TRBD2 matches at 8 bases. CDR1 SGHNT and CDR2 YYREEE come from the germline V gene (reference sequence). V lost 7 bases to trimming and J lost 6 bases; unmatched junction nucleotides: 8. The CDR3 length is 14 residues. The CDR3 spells CASHEAGAAGELFF. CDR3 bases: TGTGCCAGCCATGAAGCGGGAGCAGCCGGGGAGCTGTTTTTT. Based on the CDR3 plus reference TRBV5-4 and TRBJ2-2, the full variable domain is ETGVTQSPTHLIKTRGQQVTLRCSSQSGHNTVSWYQQALGQGPQFIFQYYREEENGRGNFPPRFSGLQFPNYSSELNVNALELDDSALYLCASHEAGAAGELFFGEGSRLTVL.

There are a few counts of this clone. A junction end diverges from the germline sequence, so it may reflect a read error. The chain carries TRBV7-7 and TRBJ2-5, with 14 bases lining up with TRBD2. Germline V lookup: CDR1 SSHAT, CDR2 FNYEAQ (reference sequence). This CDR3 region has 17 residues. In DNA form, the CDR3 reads TGTGCTAGCAGCCTCCGACTAGCGGGAGGGAAGGGGGAGACCCAGTACTTC. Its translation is CASSLRLAGGKGETQYF.

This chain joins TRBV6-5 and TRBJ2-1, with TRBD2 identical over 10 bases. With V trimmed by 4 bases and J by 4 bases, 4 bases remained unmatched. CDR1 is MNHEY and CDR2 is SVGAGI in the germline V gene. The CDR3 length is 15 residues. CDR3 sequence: CASSSSGLAYNEQFF. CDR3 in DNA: TGTGCCAGCAGTTCGTCGGGACTAGCGTACAATGAGCAGTTCTTC.

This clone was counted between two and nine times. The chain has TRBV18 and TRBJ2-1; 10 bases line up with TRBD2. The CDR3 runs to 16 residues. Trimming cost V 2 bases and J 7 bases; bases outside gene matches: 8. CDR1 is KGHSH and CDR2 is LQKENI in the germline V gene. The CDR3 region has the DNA TGTGCCAGCTCACCATTAGCGGCTAGCGGGAGTAATGAGCAGTTCTTC. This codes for CASSPLAASGSNEQFF. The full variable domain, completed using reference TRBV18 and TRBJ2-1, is NAGVMQNPRHLVRRRGQEARLRCSPMKGHSHVYWYRQLPEEGLKFMVYLQKENIIDESGMPKERFSAEFPKEGPSILRIQQVVRGDSAAYFCASSPLAASGSNEQFFGPGTRLTVL.

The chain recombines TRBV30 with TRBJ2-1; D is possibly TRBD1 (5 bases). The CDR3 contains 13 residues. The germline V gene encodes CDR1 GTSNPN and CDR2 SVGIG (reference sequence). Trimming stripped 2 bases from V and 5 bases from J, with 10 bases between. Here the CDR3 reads CAWSRGADNEQFF. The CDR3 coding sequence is TGTGCCTGGAGTAGGGGCGCGGACAATGAGCAGTTCTTC.

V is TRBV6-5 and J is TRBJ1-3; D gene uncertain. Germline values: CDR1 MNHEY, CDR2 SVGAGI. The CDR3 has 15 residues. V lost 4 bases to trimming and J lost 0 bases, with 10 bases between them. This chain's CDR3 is CASSWTGNSGNTIYF. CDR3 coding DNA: TGTGCCAGCAGTTGGACGGGAAACTCTGGAAACACCATATATTTT.

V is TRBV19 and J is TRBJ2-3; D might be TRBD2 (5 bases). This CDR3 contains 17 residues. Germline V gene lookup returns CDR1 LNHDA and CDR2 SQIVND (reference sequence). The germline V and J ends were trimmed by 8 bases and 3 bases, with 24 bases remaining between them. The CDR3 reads CASRRVPGTPGTDTQYF. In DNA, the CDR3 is TGTGCCAGTCGTAGGGTACCGGGAACCCCCGGGACAGATACGCAGTATTTT. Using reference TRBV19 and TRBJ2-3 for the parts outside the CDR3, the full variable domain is DGGITQSPKYLFRKEGQNVTLSCEQNLNHDAMYWYRQDPGQGLRLIYYSQIVNDFQKGDIAEGYSVSREKKESFPLTVTSAQKNPTAFYLCASRRVPGTPGTDTQYFGPGTRLTVL.

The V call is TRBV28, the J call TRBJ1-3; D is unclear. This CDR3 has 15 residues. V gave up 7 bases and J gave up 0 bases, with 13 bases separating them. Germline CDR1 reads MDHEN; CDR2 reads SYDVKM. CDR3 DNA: TGTGCCAGCAACTCGCAGCCGTTCTCTGGAAACACCATATATTTT. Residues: CASNSQPFSGNTIYF.

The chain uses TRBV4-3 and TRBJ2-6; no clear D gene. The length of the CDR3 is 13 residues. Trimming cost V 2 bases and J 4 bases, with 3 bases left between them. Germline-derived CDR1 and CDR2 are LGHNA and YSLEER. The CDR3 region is CASSQSGANVLTF. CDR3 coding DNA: TGCGCCAGCAGCCAATCGGGGGCCAACGTCCTGACTTTC.

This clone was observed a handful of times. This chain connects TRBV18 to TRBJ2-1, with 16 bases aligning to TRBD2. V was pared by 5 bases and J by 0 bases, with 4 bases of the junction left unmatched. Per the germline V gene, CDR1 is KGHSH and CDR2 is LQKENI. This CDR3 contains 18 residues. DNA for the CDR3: TGTGCCAGCTCATCGGGGACTAGCGGGAGGGGCTCCTACAATGAGCAGTTCTTC. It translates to CASSSGTSGRGSYNEQFF.

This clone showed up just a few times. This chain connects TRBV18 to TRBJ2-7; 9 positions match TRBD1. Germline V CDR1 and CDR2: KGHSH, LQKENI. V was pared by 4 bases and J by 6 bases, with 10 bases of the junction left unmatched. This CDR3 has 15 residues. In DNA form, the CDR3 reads TGTGCCAGCTCACTGGTCCCGGGACAGGGTACCGAGCAGTACTTC. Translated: CASSLVPGQGTEQYF.